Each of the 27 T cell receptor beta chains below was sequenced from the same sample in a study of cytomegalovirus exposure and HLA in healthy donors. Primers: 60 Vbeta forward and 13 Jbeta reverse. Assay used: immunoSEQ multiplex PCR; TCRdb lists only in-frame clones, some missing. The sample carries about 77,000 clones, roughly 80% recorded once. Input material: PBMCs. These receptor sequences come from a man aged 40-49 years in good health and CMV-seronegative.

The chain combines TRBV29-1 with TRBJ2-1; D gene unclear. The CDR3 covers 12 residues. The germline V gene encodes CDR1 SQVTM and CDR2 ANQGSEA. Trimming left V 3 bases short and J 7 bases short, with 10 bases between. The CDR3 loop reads CSVDPGINEQFF. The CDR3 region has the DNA TGCAGCGTTGACCCGGGTATTAATGAGCAGTTCTTC.

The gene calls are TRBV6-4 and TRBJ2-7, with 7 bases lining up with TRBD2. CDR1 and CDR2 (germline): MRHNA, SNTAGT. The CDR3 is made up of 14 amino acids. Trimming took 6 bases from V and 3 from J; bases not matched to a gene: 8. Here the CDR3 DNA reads TGTGCCAGCAGCCCGGGGGGAGCCCTCTACGAGCAGTACTTC. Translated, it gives CASSPGGALYEQYF.

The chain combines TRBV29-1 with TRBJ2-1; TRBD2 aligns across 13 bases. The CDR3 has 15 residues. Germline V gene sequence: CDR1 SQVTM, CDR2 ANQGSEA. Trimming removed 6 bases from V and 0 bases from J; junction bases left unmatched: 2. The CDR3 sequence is CSVRLAGGSYNEQFF. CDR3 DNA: TGCAGCGTCAGACTAGCGGGAGGCTCCTACAATGAGCAGTTCTTC.

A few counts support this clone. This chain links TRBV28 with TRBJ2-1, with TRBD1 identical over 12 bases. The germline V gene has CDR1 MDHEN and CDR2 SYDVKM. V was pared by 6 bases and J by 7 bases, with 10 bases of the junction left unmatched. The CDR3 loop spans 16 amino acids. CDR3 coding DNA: TGTGCCAGCAGCCCCCCGGGACAGGGGGCGAGGAATGAGCAGTTCTTC. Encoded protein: CASSPPGQGARNEQFF.

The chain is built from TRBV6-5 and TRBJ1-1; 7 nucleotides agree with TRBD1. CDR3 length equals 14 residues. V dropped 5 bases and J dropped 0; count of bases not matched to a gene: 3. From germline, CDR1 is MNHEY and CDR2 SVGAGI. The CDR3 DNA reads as TGTGCCAGCAGTGCGGGACAGTTGAACACTGAAGCTTTCTTT. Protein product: CASSAGQLNTEAFF.

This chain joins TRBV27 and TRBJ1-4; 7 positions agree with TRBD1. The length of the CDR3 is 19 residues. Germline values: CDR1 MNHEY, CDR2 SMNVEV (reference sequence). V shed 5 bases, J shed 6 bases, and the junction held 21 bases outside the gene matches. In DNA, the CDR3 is TGTGCCAGCAGTCACCGCAGTTATTATCGTCCAACAGGGGATGAAAAACTGTTTTTT. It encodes CASSHRSYYRPTGDEKLFF.

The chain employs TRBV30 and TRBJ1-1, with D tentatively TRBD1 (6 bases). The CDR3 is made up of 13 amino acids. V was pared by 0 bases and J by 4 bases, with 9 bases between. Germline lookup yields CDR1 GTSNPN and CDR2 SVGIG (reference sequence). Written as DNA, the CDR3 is TGTGCCTGGAGTGTAGGGACAAGCACTGAAGCTTTCTTT. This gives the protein CAWSVGTSTEAFF.

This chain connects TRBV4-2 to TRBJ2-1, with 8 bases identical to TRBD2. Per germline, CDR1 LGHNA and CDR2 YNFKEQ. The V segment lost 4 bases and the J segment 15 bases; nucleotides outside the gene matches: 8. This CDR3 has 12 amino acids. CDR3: CASSLEAGVPFF. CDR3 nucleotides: TGTGCCAGCAGCCTAGAAGCGGGAGTTCCGTTCTTC.

CDR3 in amino acids: CASSQTGTVGNTEAFF. The CDR3 DNA is TGTGCCAGCAGCCAGACCGGGACAGTGGGGAACACTGAAGCTTTCTTT. This chain connects TRBV5-5 to TRBJ1-1; 7 bases are a match to TRBD1. Trimming at V came to 4 bases and at J to 1 base, leaving 10 bases not matched to a gene. The germline V gene has CDR1 SGHKS and CDR2 YYEKEE (reference sequence). The CDR3 totals 16 residues.

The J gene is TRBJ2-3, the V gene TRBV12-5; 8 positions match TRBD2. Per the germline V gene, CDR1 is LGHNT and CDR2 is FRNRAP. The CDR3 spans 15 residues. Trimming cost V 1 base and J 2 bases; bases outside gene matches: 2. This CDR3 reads CASGLGSGITDTQYF. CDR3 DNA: TGTGCTAGTGGTTTGGGTAGCGGGATCACAGATACGCAGTATTTT.

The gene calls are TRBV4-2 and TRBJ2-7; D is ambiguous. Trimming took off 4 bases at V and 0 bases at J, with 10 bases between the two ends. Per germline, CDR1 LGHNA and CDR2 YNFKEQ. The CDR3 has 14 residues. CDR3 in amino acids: CASSLRPDSYEQYF. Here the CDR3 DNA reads TGTGCCAGCAGCCTCAGGCCAGACTCCTACGAGCAGTACTTC.

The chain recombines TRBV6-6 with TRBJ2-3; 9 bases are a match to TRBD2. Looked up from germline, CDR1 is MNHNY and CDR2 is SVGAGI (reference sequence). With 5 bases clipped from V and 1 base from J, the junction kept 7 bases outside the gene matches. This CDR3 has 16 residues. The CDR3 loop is CASSHLAGEGTDTQYF. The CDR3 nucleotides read TGTGCCAGCAGTCATTTAGCGGGAGAGGGCACAGATACGCAGTATTTT.

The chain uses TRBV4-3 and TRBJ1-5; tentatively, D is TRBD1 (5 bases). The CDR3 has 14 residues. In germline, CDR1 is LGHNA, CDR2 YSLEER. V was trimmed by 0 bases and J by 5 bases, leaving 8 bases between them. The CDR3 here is CASSQDQGDQPQHF. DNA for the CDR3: TGCGCCAGCAGCCAAGATCAGGGCGATCAGCCCCAGCATTTT.

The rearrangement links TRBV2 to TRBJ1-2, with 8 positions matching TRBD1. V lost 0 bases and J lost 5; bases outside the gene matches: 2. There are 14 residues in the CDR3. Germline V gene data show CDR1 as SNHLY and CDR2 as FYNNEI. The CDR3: CASSEAGQVYGYTF. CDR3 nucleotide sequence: TGTGCCAGCAGTGAAGCGGGACAGGTATATGGCTACACCTTC.

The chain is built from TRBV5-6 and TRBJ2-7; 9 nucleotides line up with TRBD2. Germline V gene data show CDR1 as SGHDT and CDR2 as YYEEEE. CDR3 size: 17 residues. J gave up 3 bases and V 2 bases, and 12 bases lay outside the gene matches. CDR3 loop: CASSLGSIGSGSYEQYF. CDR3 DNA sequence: TGTGCCAGCAGCTTAGGCTCTATTGGTAGCGGGAGCTACGAGCAGTACTTC.

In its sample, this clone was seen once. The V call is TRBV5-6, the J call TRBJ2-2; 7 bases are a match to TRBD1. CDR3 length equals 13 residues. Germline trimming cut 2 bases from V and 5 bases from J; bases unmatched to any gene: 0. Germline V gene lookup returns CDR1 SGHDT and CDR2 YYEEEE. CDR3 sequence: CASSLQGTGELFF. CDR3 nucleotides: TGTGCCAGCAGCTTACAGGGGACCGGGGAGCTGTTTTTT.

The CDR3 loop is CASSSGGGTEAFF. CDR3 coding DNA: TGTGCCAGCAGCTCAGGGGGTGGCACTGAAGCTTTCTTT. V is TRBV7-9 and J is TRBJ1-1, with TRBD1 identical over 7 bases. This CDR3 spans 13 amino acids. Trimming at V came to 4 bases and at J to 4 bases, leaving 3 bases not matched to a gene. The germline gives CDR1 SEHNR, CDR2 FQNEAQ (reference sequence).

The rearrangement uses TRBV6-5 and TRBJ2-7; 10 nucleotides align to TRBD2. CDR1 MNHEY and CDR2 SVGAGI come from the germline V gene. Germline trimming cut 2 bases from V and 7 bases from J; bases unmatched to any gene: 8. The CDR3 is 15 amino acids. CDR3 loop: CASSYRTSGNGEQYF. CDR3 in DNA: TGTGCCAGCAGTTACCGGACTAGCGGAAACGGGGAGCAGTACTTC.

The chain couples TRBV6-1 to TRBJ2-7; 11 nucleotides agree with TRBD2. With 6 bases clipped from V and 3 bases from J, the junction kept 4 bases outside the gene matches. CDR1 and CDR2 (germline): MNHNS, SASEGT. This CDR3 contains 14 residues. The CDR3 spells CASRMGLAVYEQYF. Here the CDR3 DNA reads TGTGCCAGCAGAATGGGACTAGCGGTCTACGAGCAGTACTTC.

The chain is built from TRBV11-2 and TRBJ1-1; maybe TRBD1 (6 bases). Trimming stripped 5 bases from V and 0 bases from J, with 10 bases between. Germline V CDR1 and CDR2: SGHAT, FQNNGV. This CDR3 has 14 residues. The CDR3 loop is CASSADRLNTEAFF. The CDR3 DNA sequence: TGTGCCAGCAGCGCAGACAGGCTGAACACTGAAGCTTTCTTT.

The CDR3 sequence is CASSGTSASYEQYF. DNA for the CDR3: TGTGCCAGCAGCGGGACTAGCGCCTCCTACGAGCAGTACTTC. The chain employs TRBV7-8 and TRBJ2-7; 10 nucleotides line up with TRBD2. The CDR3 loop spans 14 amino acids. Germline lookup yields CDR1 SGHVS and CDR2 FQNEAQ. J lost 0 bases, V lost 5 bases, and 1 base had no gene match.

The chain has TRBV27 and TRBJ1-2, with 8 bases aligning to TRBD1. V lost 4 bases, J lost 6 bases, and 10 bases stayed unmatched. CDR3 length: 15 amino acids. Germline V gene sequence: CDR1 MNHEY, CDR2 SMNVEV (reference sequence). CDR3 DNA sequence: TGTGCCAGCAGTTCCGACCCAGGACAGGGCGATGGCTACACCTTC. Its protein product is CASSSDPGQGDGYTF.

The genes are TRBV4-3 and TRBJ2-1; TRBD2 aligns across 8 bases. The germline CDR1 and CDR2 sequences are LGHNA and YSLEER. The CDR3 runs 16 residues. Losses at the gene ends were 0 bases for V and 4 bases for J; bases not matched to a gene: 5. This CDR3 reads CASSQELIAGYNEQFF. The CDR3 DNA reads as TGCGCCAGCAGCCAAGAATTAATAGCGGGATACAATGAGCAGTTCTTC.

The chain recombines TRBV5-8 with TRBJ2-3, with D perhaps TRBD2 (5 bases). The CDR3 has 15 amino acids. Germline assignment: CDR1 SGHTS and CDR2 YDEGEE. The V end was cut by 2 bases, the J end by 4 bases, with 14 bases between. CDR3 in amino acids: CASSFERAASDTQYF. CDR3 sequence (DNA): TGTGCCAGCAGCTTCGAGAGGGCTGCGTCAGATACGCAGTATTTT.

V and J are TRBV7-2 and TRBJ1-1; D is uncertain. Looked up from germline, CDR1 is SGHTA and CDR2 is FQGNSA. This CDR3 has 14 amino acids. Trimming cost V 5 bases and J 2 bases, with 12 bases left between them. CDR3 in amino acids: CASSAPGSNTEAFF. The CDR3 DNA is TGTGCCAGCAGCGCGCCGGGGTCCAACACTGAAGCTTTCTTT.

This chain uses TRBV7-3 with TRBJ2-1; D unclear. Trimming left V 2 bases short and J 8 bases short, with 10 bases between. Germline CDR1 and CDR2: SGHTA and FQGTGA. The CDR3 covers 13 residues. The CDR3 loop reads CASSLGLWDEQFF. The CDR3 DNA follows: TGTGCCAGCAGCTTAGGGCTGTGGGATGAGCAGTTCTTC. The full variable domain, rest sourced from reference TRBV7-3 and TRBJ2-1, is GAGVSQTPSNKVTEKGKYVELRCDPISGHTALYWYRQSLGQGPEFLIYFQGTGAADDSGLPNDRFFAVRPEGSVSTLKIQRTERGDSAVYLCASSLGLWDEQFFGPGTRLTVL.

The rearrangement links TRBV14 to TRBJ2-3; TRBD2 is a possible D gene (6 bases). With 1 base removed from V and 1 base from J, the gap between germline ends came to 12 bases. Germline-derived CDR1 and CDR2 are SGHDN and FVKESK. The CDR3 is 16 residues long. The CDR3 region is CASSQVAGIGTDTQYF. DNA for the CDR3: TGTGCCAGCAGCCAAGTTGCGGGGATAGGCACAGATACGCAGTATTTT.